This T cell receptor beta chain was identified in a study of identical twins. Study-level findings and limits: Models underpredicted monozygotic twin sharing of out-of-frame TCR alpha. Carriage of fewer insertions was seen in abundant cord blood beta clonotypes, whereas memory repertoires showed none. Instead of following the same donors, the conclusions were based on cross-sectional statistical analysis.

Unique molecular identifiers were present on cDNA, and template switching added a universal primer site. Each CDR3 protein gets one entry after TCRdb re-called the 5' RACE reads with MiXCR. Here the sample spans 1.5 million or so distinct CDR3 sequences, around 33% being singletons. Germline V gives CDR1 SGHNT, CDR2 YYREEE (reference sequence). Trimming took 4 bases from V and 5 from J, leaving 15 bases between them. This CDR3 has 15 amino acids. As concerns this clonotype: The antigen is undetermined.

The chain employs TRBV5-4 and TRBJ2-2; D tentatively reads TRBD1 or TRBD2 (5 bases each). Sequencing used cord blood. The clonotype comes from a newborn girl in good health. CDR3 DNA: TGTGCCAGCAGCCCTTATGAGGGGAAAACCGGGGAGCTGTTTTTT. Translation: CASSPYEGKTGELFF.